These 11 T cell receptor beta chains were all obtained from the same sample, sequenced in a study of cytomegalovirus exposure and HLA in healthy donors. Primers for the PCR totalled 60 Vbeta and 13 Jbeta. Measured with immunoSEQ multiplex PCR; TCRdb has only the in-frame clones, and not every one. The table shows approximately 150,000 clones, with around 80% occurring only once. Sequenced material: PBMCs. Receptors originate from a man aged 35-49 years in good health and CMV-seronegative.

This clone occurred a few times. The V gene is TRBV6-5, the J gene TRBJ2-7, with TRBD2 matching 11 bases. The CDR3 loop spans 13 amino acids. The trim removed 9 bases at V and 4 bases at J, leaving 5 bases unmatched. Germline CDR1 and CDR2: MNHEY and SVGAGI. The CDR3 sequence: CASGASGRYEQYV. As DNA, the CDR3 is TGTGCCAGTGGGGCTAGCGGGAGGTACGAGCAGTACGTC.

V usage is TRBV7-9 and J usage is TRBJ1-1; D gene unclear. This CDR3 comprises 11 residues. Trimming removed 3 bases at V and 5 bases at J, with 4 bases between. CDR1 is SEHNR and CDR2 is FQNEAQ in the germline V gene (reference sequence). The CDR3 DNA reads TGTGCCAGCAGCTTCCTGACTGAAGCTTTCTTT. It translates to CASSFLTEAFF.

The DNA of the CDR3 is TGTGCCAGCAGCTCAGACACCGGGGAGCTGTTTTTT. This sequence encodes CASSSDTGELFF. V is TRBV9 and J is TRBJ2-2; D is uncertain. Trimming took 4 bases from V and 3 from J, leaving 4 bases between them. This CDR3 has 12 amino acids. Germline V lookup: CDR1 SGDLS, CDR2 YYNGEE. Variable domain in full (rest from reference TRBV9 and TRBJ2-2): DSGVTQTPKHLITATGQRVTLRCSPRSGDLSVYWYQQSLDQGLQFLIQYYNGEERAKGNILERFSAQQFPDLHSELNLSSLELGDSALYFCASSSDTGELFFGEGSRLTVL.

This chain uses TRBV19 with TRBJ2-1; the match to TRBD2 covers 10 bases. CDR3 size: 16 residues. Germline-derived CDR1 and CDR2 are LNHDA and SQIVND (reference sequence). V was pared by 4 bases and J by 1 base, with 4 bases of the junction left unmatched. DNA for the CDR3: TGTGCCAGTAGTAAACCGGGACTAGCGTCCTACAATGAGCAGTTCTTC. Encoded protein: CASSKPGLASYNEQFF.

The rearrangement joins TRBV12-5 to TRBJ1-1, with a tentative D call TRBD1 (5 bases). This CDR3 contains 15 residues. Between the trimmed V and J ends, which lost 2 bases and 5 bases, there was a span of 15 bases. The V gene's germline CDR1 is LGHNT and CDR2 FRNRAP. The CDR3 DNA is TGTGCTAGTGGTTTGCCCTCGACCCAGGGTACTGAAGCTTTCTTT. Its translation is CASGLPSTQGTEAFF.

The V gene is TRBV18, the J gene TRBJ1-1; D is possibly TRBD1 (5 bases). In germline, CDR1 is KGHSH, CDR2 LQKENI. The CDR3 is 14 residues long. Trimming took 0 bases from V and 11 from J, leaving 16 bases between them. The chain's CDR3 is CASSPPSERGLAFF. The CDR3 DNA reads TGTGCCAGCTCACCACCAAGTGAAAGGGGTCTGGCTTTCTTT.

The CDR3 loop is CASSLEQGYYEQYF. The CDR3 DNA is TGCGCCAGCAGCTTGGAACAGGGTTACTACGAGCAGTACTTC. The chain combines TRBV5-1 with TRBJ2-7, with D possibly matching TRBD1 (6 bases). With 0 bases removed from V and 3 bases from J, the gap between germline ends came to 10 bases. The CDR3 loop spans 14 amino acids. The germline V gene has CDR1 SGHRS and CDR2 YFSETQ.

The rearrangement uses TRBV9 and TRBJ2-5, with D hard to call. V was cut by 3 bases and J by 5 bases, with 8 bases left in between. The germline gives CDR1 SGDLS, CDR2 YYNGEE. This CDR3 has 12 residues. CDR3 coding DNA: TGTGCCAGCAGCGGCCCCCAGGAGACCCAGTACTTC. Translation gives CASSGPQETQYF.

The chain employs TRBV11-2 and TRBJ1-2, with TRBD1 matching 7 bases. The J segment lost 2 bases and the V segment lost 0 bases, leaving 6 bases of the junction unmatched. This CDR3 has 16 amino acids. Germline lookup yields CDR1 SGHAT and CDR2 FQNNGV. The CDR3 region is CASSLDRAGGNYGYTF. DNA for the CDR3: TGTGCCAGCAGCTTAGACCGTGCAGGGGGAAACTATGGCTACACCTTC. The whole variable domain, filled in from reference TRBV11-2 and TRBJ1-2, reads EAGVAQSPRYKIIEKRQSVAFWCNPISGHATLYWYQQILGQGPKLLIQFQNNGVVDDSQLPKDRFSAERLKGVDSTLKIQPAKLEDSAVYLCASSLDRAGGNYGYTFGSGTRLTVV.

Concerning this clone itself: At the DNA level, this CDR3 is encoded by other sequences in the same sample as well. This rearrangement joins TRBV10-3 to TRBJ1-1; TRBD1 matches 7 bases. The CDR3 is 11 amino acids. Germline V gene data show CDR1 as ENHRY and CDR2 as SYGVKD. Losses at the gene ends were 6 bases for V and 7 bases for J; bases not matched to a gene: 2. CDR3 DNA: TGTGCCATCAGGGGGACAGTTGAAGCTTTCTTT. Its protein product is CAIRGTVEAFF.

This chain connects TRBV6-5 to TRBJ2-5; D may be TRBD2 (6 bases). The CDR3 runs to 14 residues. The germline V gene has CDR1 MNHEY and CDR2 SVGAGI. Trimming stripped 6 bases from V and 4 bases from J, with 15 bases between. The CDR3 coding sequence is TGTGCCAGCAGCCGGGGGACTTCTGGAGAGACCCAGTACTTC. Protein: CASSRGTSGETQYF.